This TCR beta chain emerged from a study of T-cell reconstitution after alpha-beta-depleted transplantation in children. This clonotype was seen ten or more times. Trimming shortened V by 0 bases and J by 8 bases, and 11 bases separated the two germline ends. CDR1 DFQATT and CDR2 SNEGSKA come from the germline V gene (reference sequence). The CDR3 loop spans 14 amino acids. Preparing the TCRbeta library involved the use of unique molecular identifiers. TCRdb independently ran MiXCR on the PCR reads; one entry per CDR3 protein. The sample lists 70,000 to 100,000 distinct CDR3 sequences, approximately 12% occurring once.

The V call is TRBV20-1, the J call TRBJ1-6, with D unresolved. This clonotype originated in a human donor who donated a stem cell graft to a child with inherited bone marrow failure. Source: PBMCs from the stem cell graft donor, taken from the stem cell graft. The DNA for the CDR3 is TGCAGTGCTAGAGAAGTCCAGGAGCATTCACCCCTCCACTTT. Protein sequence: CSAREVQEHSPLHF.